This TCR beta chain was observed in a study of OX40 agonist ivuxolimab in advanced cancers. In the study overall: Administration of intravenous ivuxolimab to patients occurred every 2 weeks at 0.01 to 10 mg/kg. Study-wide results and caveats: Circulating CD4+ and CD8+ T cells showed clonal expansion by week 6 at 0.1 to 3.0 mg/kg.

Germline V gives CDR1 SEHNR, CDR2 FQNEAQ (reference sequence). Unmatched junction bases numbered 8, after V lost 5 bases and J lost 5 bases. CDR3 size: 16 residues. The table came from immunoSEQ multiplex PCR; TCRdb's copy has only in-frame clones and leaves some out. The table shows under 55,000 clones, with 65% to 90% occurring only once. Points on this clone: Its cognate antigen is unknown.

This specimen was CD4+ or CD8+ T cells sorted from blood, taken in a trial of the OX40 agonist ivuxolimab. This clonotype was sampled from an adult with an advanced solid tumor such as melanoma, head and neck, liver or kidney cancer. The chain has TRBV7-9 and TRBJ2-3, with TRBD2 identical over 12 bases. The DNA of the CDR3 is TGTGCCAGCAGCCGACCTCAACTAGCGGGAGGAGATACGCAGTATTTT. This gives the protein CASSRPQLAGGDTQYF.